Below, 11 T cell receptor beta chains from the same sample are listed, as sequenced in a study of identical twins. TCRdb redid the calling of the 5' RACE reads with MiXCR, one entry per CDR3 protein. The sample carries 400,000 to 500,000 distinct CDR3 sequences, around 18% recorded once. Sample: naive T cells sorted from blood. The receptors were gathered from a man in his fifties or sixties in good health.

Many counts were recorded for this clonotype. The V call is TRBV4-2, the J call TRBJ2-3, with 8 bases matching TRBD2. The trim removed 7 bases at V and 2 bases at J, leaving 11 bases unmatched. CDR3 size: 16 residues. In germline, CDR1 is LGHNA, CDR2 YNFKEQ. In nucleotides, the CDR3 is TGTGCCAGCACCGGCCAAGCGGGGGTATTCACAGATACGCAGTATTTT. Protein product: CASTGQAGVFTDTQYF.

Only a few counts were recorded for this clonotype. This chain joins TRBV29-1 and TRBJ1-3; TRBD1 might be the D (5 bases). The CDR3 loop spans 13 amino acids. Germline CDR1 SQVTM, CDR2 ANQGSEA. V lost 7 bases to trimming and J lost 6 bases, with 16 bases between them. The CDR3 here is CSAWGGFENTIYF. Here the CDR3 DNA reads TGCAGCGCCTGGGGGGGTTTTGAAAACACCATATATTTT.

This clonotype came up a few times. The rearrangement joins TRBV10-3 to TRBJ2-5, with 9 bases that match TRBD2. CDR1 and CDR2 from the germline V gene are ENHRY and SYGVKD. V trimming: 4 bases; J trimming: 3 bases; junction bases outside the gene matches: 3. CDR3 length: 14 residues. DNA of the CDR3: TGTGCCATCAGTGCTCTAGCGGGGAAAGAGACCCAGTACTTC. This translates into CAISALAGKETQYF.

This chain joins TRBV5-1 and TRBJ2-3; 8 positions agree with TRBD2. The germline CDR1 and CDR2 sequences are SGHRS and YFSETQ. After removal of 5 bases from V and 2 bases from J, the junction contained 4 bases not matched to a gene. CDR3 length: 14 amino acids. As DNA, the CDR3 is TGCGCCAGCAGAAGCGGGAGAGACACAGATACGCAGTATTTT. Its protein is CASRSGRDTDTQYF.

This clonotype was seen many times. V usage is TRBV9 and J usage is TRBJ1-6; 9 nucleotides align to TRBD1. Trimming cost V 0 bases and J 3 bases; bases outside gene matches: 4. CDR3 length equals 17 residues. Germline CDR1 and CDR2: SGDLS and YYNGEE. The CDR3 nucleotides are TGTGCCAGCAGCGTAGAACAGGGGGCGCGCTATAATTCACCCCTCCACTTT. Translation: CASSVEQGARYNSPLHF.

This clonotype was seen many times. The rearrangement links TRBV29-1 to TRBJ1-2; D perhaps matches TRBD1 (5 bases). Germline CDR1 SQVTM, CDR2 ANQGSEA. The CDR3 contains 14 residues. V dropped 8 bases and J dropped 4 bases, with 20 bases sitting between them. The CDR3 nucleotides are TGCAGCACCAACCCGGCTGAGGGGACCTATGGCTACACCTTC. Translated: CSTNPAEGTYGYTF.

This clonotype has a count of ten or more. V gene TRBV29-1 combines with J gene TRBJ2-5, with 7 bases identical to TRBD1. J gave up 2 bases and V 7 bases, and 10 bases lay outside the gene matches. This CDR3 is 14 amino acids long. Germline CDR1 SQVTM, CDR2 ANQGSEA. CDR3 in DNA: TGCAGCGCGACCTTGGGGACAGTTCAAGAGACCCAGTACTTC. Its protein product is CSATLGTVQETQYF.

This clonotype turned up a few times. V and J are TRBV12-3 or TRBV12-4 and TRBJ2-1, with 7 bases identical to TRBD1. The CDR3 runs 17 residues. Losses at the gene ends were 6 bases for V and 4 bases for J; bases not matched to a gene: 15. CDR3 coding DNA: TGTGCCAGCAGCTTTTACAATCCTGCAGGGGGATACAATGAGCAGTTCTTC. It encodes CASSFYNPAGGYNEQFF.

This clonotype occurred a few times. The rearrangement joins TRBV19 to TRBJ2-1; the D call may be TRBD1 or TRBD2 (5 bases each). V dropped 2 bases and J dropped 0 bases, with 8 bases sitting between them. Germline V gene sequence: CDR1 LNHDA, CDR2 SQIVND (reference sequence). The CDR3 totals 15 residues. As DNA, the CDR3 is TGTGCCAGTAGTATATGGGGGAGCTCCTACAATGAGCAGTTCTTC. Its translation is CASSIWGSSYNEQFF.

In DNA form, the CDR3 reads TGCAGTGCTAGCCCCAGTATCCGGGCCGCGTACGAGCAGTACTTC. Translated: CSASPSIRAAYEQYF. The chain carries TRBV20-1 and TRBJ2-7; D unclear. Germline V gives CDR1 DFQATT, CDR2 SNEGSKA (reference sequence). Trimming stripped 3 bases from V and 4 bases from J, with 19 bases between. The CDR3 consists of 15 residues.

Many counts were recorded for this clonotype. The chain uses TRBV20-1 and TRBJ2-1; D is ambiguous. Germline V CDR1 and CDR2: DFQATT, SNEGSKA (reference sequence). Trimming left V 3 bases short and J 9 bases short, with 15 bases between. This CDR3 contains 13 residues. Written as DNA, the CDR3 is TGCAGTGCTAGTGAGAACCCCTCCACTGAGCAGTTCTTC. Translated: CSASENPSTEQFF.